This entry is about one TCR beta chain. The antigen remains undetermined. This entry belongs to a study of cytomegalovirus exposure and HLA in healthy donors. V lost 8 bases to trimming and J lost 6 bases; unmatched junction nucleotides: 12. The germline V gene encodes CDR1 SQVTM and CDR2 ANQGSEA. The CDR3 runs 14 residues. The study's findings and limits: There were 150 to 200 TCR beta chains listed as cytomegalovirus-associated. Rarity characterized most TCR sequences, yet some public TCRs appeared in many donors.

Produced via immunoSEQ multiplex PCR; TCRdb's table is partial and in-frame only. The data show approximately 300,000 clones, 86% seen once. This chain links TRBV29-1 with TRBJ2-5; TRBD2 matches 10 bases. Material: PBMCs. This clonotype originated in a woman between 18 and 29 years old in good health and CMV-seronegative. The CDR3 here is CSSQGLASLKTQYF. The CDR3 DNA sequence: TGCAGCAGTCAGGGACTAGCGTCCCTGAAGACCCAGTACTTC.